The 23 T cell receptor beta chains below were found in one sample sequenced in a study of OX40 agonist ivuxolimab in advanced cancers. Clones were read by immunoSEQ multiplex PCR, and TCRdb kept only the in-frame ones, dropping some. This sample has around 25,000 clones, with around 80% found just once. The starting material was CD4+ or CD8+ T cells sorted from blood, obtained in a trial of the OX40 agonist ivuxolimab. These receptors originate from an adult with an advanced solid tumor such as melanoma, head and neck, liver or kidney cancer.

The genes are TRBV4-2 and TRBJ2-7, with 11 positions matching TRBD2. CDR3 length: 15 residues. Losses at the gene ends were 4 bases for V and 2 bases for J; bases not matched to a gene: 4. The germline V gene encodes CDR1 LGHNA and CDR2 YNFKEQ. The CDR3 reads CASSPGTSGPYEQYF. In DNA, the CDR3 is TGTGCCAGCAGCCCTGGGACTAGCGGACCCTACGAGCAGTACTTC.

The chain links TRBV19 to TRBJ2-6; 11 nucleotides agree with TRBD2. CDR1 and CDR2 from the germline V gene are LNHDA and SQIVND (reference sequence). This CDR3 spans 18 amino acids. The V and J ends lost 5 bases and 4 bases, in that order; junction bases with no gene match: 10. This chain's CDR3 is CASSVGTSGLGGANVLTF. CDR3 DNA sequence: TGTGCCAGTAGTGTGGGGACTAGCGGACTGGGAGGGGCCAACGTCCTGACTTTC. Supplemented by reference TRBV19 and TRBJ2-6, the full variable domain reads DGGITQSPKYLFRKEGQNVTLSCEQNLNHDAMYWYRQDPGQGLRLIYYSQIVNDFQKGDIAEGYSVSREKKESFPLTVTSAQKNPTAFYLCASSVGTSGLGGANVLTFGAGSRLTVL.

The genes are TRBV5-1 and TRBJ1-1, with 11 bases lining up with TRBD1. Unmatched junction bases numbered 10, after V lost 4 bases and J lost 5 bases. CDR1 is SGHRS, CDR2 YFSETQ, per germline. The CDR3 is 16 residues long. The CDR3 loop is CASSPRTGGGTTEAFF. The CDR3 bases are TGCGCCAGCAGCCCTCGGACAGGGGGCGGTACGACTGAAGCTTTCTTT. Based on the CDR3 plus reference TRBV5-1 and TRBJ1-1, the full variable domain is KAGVTQTPRYLIKTRGQQVTLSCSPISGHRSVSWYQQTPGQGLQFLFEYFSETQRNKGNFPGRFSGRQFSNSRSEMNVSTLELGDSALYLCASSPRTGGGTTEAFFGQGTRLTVV.

V gene TRBV7-6 combines with J gene TRBJ2-2, with 7 bases that match TRBD1. V lost 1 base to trimming and J lost 7 bases; unmatched junction nucleotides: 3. The germline gives CDR1 SGHVS, CDR2 FNYEAQ. This CDR3 has 14 amino acids. This CDR3 reads CASSLGRGYGELFF. The CDR3 DNA sequence: TGTGCCAGCAGCTTAGGCAGGGGGTACGGGGAGCTGTTTTTT.

This clone was recorded only once. The rearrangement links TRBV6-6 to TRBJ2-7; tentative D call: TRBD2 (6 bases). The CDR3 consists of 11 residues. The germline V gene encodes CDR1 MNHNY and CDR2 SVGAGI (reference sequence). Trimming cost V 8 bases and J 2 bases, with 7 bases left between them. CDR3 sequence (DNA): TGTGCCAGCGCGGGAACCTACGAGCAGTACTTC. This sequence encodes CASAGTYEQYF.

There are a few counts of this clone. J is TRBJ2-5 and V is TRBV5-1; the match to TRBD1 covers 10 bases. V dropped 4 bases and J dropped 4; count of bases not matched to a gene: 4. Germline lookup yields CDR1 SGHRS and CDR2 YFSETQ. The CDR3 sequence is 14 residues long. CDR3 region: CASSGDRGRETQYF. CDR3 nucleotides: TGCGCCAGCAGCGGGGACAGGGGCAGAGAGACCCAGTACTTC.

The V gene is TRBV7-2, the J gene TRBJ2-7, with 8 bases that match TRBD2. CDR3 length: 15 amino acids. Germline-derived CDR1 and CDR2 are SGHTA and FQGNSA. V shed 0 bases, J shed 4 bases, and the junction held 5 bases outside the gene matches. The CDR3 here is CASSLALGREYEQYF. The CDR3 nucleotides are TGTGCCAGCAGCTTAGCGCTCGGGAGGGAGTACGAGCAGTACTTC.

The rearrangement joins TRBV7-2 to TRBJ2-1; TRBD2 aligns across 7 bases. The CDR3 covers 17 residues. With V trimmed by 4 bases and J by 3 bases, 12 bases remained unmatched. The germline V gene encodes CDR1 SGHTA and CDR2 FQGNSA. DNA of the CDR3: TGTGCCAGCAGCTCGTCCCCTATCGGGAGGAACTACAATGAGCAGTTCTTC. Translation: CASSSSPIGRNYNEQFF.

The chain couples TRBV5-1 to TRBJ2-6, with TRBD1 matching over 8 bases. The CDR3 covers 18 residues. J gave up 0 bases and V 4 bases, and 9 bases lay outside the gene matches. The germline V gene encodes CDR1 SGHRS and CDR2 YFSETQ. The CDR3 is CASSNRDRPFSGANVLTF. DNA of the CDR3: TGCGCCAGCAGCAACCGGGACAGGCCCTTCTCTGGGGCCAACGTCCTGACTTTC.

V and J are TRBV7-2 and TRBJ2-5; the match to TRBD2 covers 7 bases. V trimming: 0 bases; J trimming: 4 bases; junction bases outside the gene matches: 8. The length of the CDR3 is 16 residues. In germline, CDR1 is SGHTA, CDR2 FQGNSA. The CDR3 DNA is TGTGCCAGCAGCTTAGCCGCGCGGGGGACGGGAGAGACCCAGTACTTC. Its protein product is CASSLAARGTGETQYF.

CDR3 region: CASSSGITREKLFF. CDR3 DNA: TGTGCCAGCTCGTCGGGGATCACGCGGGAAAAACTGTTTTTT. The chain uses TRBV18 and TRBJ1-4; D remains ambiguous. V dropped 6 bases and J dropped 8 bases, with 16 bases sitting between them. CDR1 and CDR2 (germline): KGHSH, LQKENI. The CDR3 has 14 residues.

This clone was seen a few times. The chain combines TRBV5-1 with TRBJ2-3; TRBD2 aligns across 11 bases. J lost 5 bases, V lost 5 bases, and 13 bases had no gene match. The CDR3 loop spans 17 amino acids. The germline gives CDR1 SGHRS, CDR2 YFSETQ. The CDR3 is CASSFFHSGGAIDTQYF. The CDR3, as DNA: TGCGCCAGCAGTTTTTTTCATAGCGGGGGGGCGATAGATACGCAGTATTTT.

This chain connects TRBV7-9 to TRBJ2-7, with D perhaps assigned TRBD1 or TRBD2 (6 bases each). CDR1 and CDR2 from the germline V gene are SEHNR and FQNEAQ (reference sequence). V was pared by 3 bases and J by 7 bases, with 19 bases between. This CDR3 has 15 amino acids. Here the CDR3 DNA reads TGTGCCAGCAGCTTTCAATCGACGGGGGCCCGGGAGCAGTACTTC. Translated: CASSFQSTGAREQYF.

The chain is built from TRBV5-6 and TRBJ1-6, with a tentative D call TRBD1 (6 bases). Trimming left V 6 bases short and J 5 bases short, with 9 bases between. The CDR3 sequence is 13 residues long. In germline, CDR1 is SGHDT, CDR2 YYEEEE. The DNA of the CDR3 is TGTGCCAGCACCGGGACACATAATTCACCCCTCCACTTT. Protein: CASTGTHNSPLHF. Full variable domain (missing parts from reference TRBV5-6 and TRBJ1-6): DAGVTQSPTHLIKTRGQQVTLRCSPKSGHDTVSWYQQALGQGPQFIFQYYEEEERQRGNFPDRFSGHQFPNYSSELNVNALLLGDSALYLCASTGTHNSPLHFGNGTRLTVT.

This chain connects TRBV10-3 to TRBJ2-7; the D is unclear. Germline lookup yields CDR1 ENHRY and CDR2 SYGVKD. The CDR3 sequence is 12 residues long. V shed 6 bases and J shed 0 bases, with 6 bases lying between them. The CDR3 DNA follows: TGTGCCATCAGCCCGAACTCCTACGAGCAGTACTTC. Translation gives CAISPNSYEQYF.

The gene calls are TRBV5-1 and TRBJ2-5, with D possibly TRBD2 on 5 matching bases. Germline assignment: CDR1 SGHRS and CDR2 YFSETQ. V was pared by 4 bases and J by 2 bases, with 9 bases between. The CDR3 length is 13 residues. The CDR3 sequence is CASSRGGQETQYF. DNA of the CDR3: TGCGCCAGCAGCCGTGGAGGACAAGAGACCCAGTACTTC. Full variable domain (rest looked up from reference TRBV5-1 and TRBJ2-5): KAGVTQTPRYLIKTRGQQVTLSCSPISGHRSVSWYQQTPGQGLQFLFEYFSETQRNKGNFPGRFSGRQFSNSRSEMNVSTLELGDSALYLCASSRGGQETQYFGPGTRLLVL.

The V and J genes are TRBV6-1 and TRBJ1-2; unclear D gene. This CDR3 has 13 amino acids. V was shortened by 3 bases and J by 6 bases, with 11 bases between the two germline ends. Germline V CDR1 and CDR2: MNHNS, SASEGT. The CDR3 nucleotides read TGTGCCAGCAGTGAGGAGACCTCGAATGGCTACACCTTC. Protein product: CASSEETSNGYTF.

The gene calls are TRBV5-8 and TRBJ1-5; D is perhaps TRBD1 (5 bases). Germline CDR1 reads SGHTS; CDR2 reads YDEGEE. V was cut by 4 bases and J by 1 base, with 15 bases left in between. This CDR3 has 16 amino acids. CDR3 nucleotides: TGTGCCAGCAGCCCGGGGGAGAGGGCGAGCAATCAGCCCCAGCATTTT. Translation gives CASSPGERASNQPQHF. The full variable domain, rest sourced from reference TRBV5-8 and TRBJ1-5, is EAGVTQSPTHLIKTRGQQATLRCSPISGHTSVYWYQQALGLGLQFLLWYDEGEERNRGNFPPRFSGRQFPNYSSELNVNALELEDSALYLCASSPGERASNQPQHFGDGTRLSIL.

This chain joins TRBV6-1 and TRBJ1-2; TRBD1 matches at 9 bases. The J segment lost 2 bases and the V segment lost 7 bases, leaving 5 bases of the junction unmatched. The length of the CDR3 is 14 residues. Germline CDR1 reads MNHNS; CDR2 reads SASEGT. DNA of the CDR3: TGTGCCAGCACCCCCGGGACAGGGAACTATGGCTACACCTTC. Translating it yields CASTPGTGNYGYTF.

This rearrangement joins TRBV18 to TRBJ2-3, with a tentative D call TRBD2 (6 bases). This CDR3 is built from 14 residues. The germline V gene encodes CDR1 KGHSH and CDR2 LQKENI. The V and J ends lost 6 bases and 0 bases respectively, with 10 bases between them. The CDR3 DNA sequence: TGTGCCAGCTCGTCCGGGACTAGCACAGATACGCAGTATTTT. This gives the protein CASSSGTSTDTQYF.

The J gene is TRBJ1-5, the V gene TRBV7-9, with D hard to call. V was clipped by 3 bases and J by 4 bases, with 7 bases between them. This CDR3 spans 13 amino acids. Germline CDR1 is SEHNR and CDR2 is FQNEAQ (reference sequence). CDR3 coding DNA: TGTGCCAGCAGCTTTTCAGATAATCAGCCCCAGCATTTT. This translates into CASSFSDNQPQHF.

The genes are TRBV29-1 and TRBJ2-7; D is ambiguous. The CDR3 runs 14 residues. The V gene lost 6 bases and the J gene lost 0 bases, with 15 bases spanning the gap. Germline CDR1 SQVTM, CDR2 ANQGSEA. This chain's CDR3 is CSVLVSLSSYEQYF. The CDR3 nucleotides are TGCAGCGTCCTTGTGTCCTTAAGCTCCTACGAGCAGTACTTC.

The chain combines TRBV6-1 with TRBJ1-2; D perhaps matches TRBD1 (5 bases). Germline CDR1 and CDR2: MNHNS and SASEGT. The CDR3 length is 15 residues. Trimming removed 3 bases from V and 1 base from J, with 12 bases in between. DNA for the CDR3: TGTGCCAGCAGTGAGGGGCTGGGAGTTAACTATGGCTACACCTTC. This encodes CASSEGLGVNYGYTF.